This T cell receptor beta chain was profiled in a study of blood T cell repertoires in COVID-19. Study as a whole: Samples came from the United States, Italy and Spain, spanning acute and convalescent COVID-19. The analysed material was cDNA or gDNA that came from T cells, B-cell-depleted T cells, or PBMCs.

Per the original methods: Reference gene primer amplification in the assay estimated nucleated cell counts. Assay: immunoSEQ multiplex PCR; the TCRdb copy retains only in-frame clones and omits some. V and J calls plus clone size are reproduced from that table; the DNA served to infer D and trimming. This sample has more than 95,000 clones, with about 88% found just once. V gave up 0 bases and J gave up 9 bases, with 10 bases separating them. The germline V gene encodes CDR1 MGHRA and CDR2 YSYEKL. CDR3 size: 13 residues. The specimen sequenced was peripheral blood. This chain joins TRBV4-1 and TRBJ2-3; the D gene is possibly TRBD2 (5 bases). The receptor was isolated from a human donor in a cohort sampled during active COVID-19. The CDR3: CASSQDPRETQYF. The CDR3 nucleotides read TGCGCCAGCAGCCAAGATCCTCGGGAAACGCAGTATTTT.